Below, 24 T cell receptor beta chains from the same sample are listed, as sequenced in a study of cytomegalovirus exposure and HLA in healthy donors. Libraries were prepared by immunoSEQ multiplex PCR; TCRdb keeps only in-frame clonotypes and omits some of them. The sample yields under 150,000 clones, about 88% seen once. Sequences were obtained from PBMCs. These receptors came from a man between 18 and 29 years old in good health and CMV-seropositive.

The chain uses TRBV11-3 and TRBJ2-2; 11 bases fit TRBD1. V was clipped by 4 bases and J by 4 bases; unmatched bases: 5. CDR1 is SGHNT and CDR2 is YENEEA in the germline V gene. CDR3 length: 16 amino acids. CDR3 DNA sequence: TGTGCCAGCAGCTCCGGGACAGGGGGGATCACCGGGGAGCTGTTTTTT. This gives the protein CASSSGTGGITGELFF.

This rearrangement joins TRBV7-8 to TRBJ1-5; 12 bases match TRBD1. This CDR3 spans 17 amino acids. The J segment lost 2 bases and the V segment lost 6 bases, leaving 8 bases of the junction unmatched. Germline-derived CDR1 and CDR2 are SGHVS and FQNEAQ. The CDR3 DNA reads TGTGCCAGCAGTGCCGGGACAGGGGGCGATCGCAATCAGCCCCAGCATTTT. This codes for CASSAGTGGDRNQPQHF.

The CDR3 nucleotides are TGTGCCAGTAGTATCCGGGACAACCAGCCCCAGCATTTT. Translated: CASSIRDNQPQHF. This rearrangement joins TRBV19 to TRBJ1-5, with D possibly matching TRBD1 (6 bases). CDR3 size: 13 residues. CDR1 is LNHDA, CDR2 SQIVND, per germline (reference sequence). Trimming pared 3 bases from V and 7 bases from J, leaving 10 bases between.

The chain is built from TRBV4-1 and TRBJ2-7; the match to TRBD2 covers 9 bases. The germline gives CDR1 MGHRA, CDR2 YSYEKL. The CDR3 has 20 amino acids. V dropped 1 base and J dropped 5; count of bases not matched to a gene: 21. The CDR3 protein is CASSQGGVGGGAGGRHEQYF. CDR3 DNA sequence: TGCGCCAGCAGCCAAGGTGGGGTGGGGGGTGGAGCGGGAGGTCGTCACGAGCAGTACTTC.

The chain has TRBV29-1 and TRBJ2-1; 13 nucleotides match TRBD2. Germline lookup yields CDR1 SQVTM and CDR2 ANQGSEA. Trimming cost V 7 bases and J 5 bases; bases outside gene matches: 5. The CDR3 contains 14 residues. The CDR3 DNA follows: TGCAGCGCCGGGACTAGCGGGGACCACAATGAGCAGTTCTTC. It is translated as CSAGTSGDHNEQFF.

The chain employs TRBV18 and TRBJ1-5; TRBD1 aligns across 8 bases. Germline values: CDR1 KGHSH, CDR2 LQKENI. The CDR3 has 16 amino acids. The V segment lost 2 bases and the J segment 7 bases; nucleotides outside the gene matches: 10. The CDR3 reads CASSPSSGQGRQPQHF. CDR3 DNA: TGTGCCAGCTCACCATCTAGCGGACAGGGACGACAGCCCCAGCATTTT.

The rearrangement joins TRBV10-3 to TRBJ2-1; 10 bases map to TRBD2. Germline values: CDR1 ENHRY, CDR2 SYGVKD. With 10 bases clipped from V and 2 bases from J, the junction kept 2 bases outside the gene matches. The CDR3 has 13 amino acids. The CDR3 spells CASTSGAYNEQFF. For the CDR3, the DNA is TGTGCCAGTACTAGCGGGGCCTACAATGAGCAGTTCTTC.

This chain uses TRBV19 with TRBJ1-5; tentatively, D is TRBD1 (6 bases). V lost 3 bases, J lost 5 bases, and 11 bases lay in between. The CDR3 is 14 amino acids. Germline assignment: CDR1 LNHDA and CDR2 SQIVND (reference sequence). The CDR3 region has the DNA TGTGCCAGTAGTATGGGGGACATTCATCAGCCCCAGCATTTT. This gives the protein CASSMGDIHQPQHF.

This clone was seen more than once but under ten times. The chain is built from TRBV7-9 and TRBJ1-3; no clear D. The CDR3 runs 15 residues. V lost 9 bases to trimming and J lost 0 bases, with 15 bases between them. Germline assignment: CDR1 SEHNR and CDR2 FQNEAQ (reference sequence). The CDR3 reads CARGSGVDSGNTIYF. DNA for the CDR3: TGTGCCAGGGGCTCCGGTGTGGACTCTGGAAACACCATATATTTT.

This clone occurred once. This chain's CDR3 is CASSIGTGLGEQYF. In DNA, the CDR3 is TGTGCCAGCAGTATCGGGACAGGTCTTGGCGAGCAGTACTTC. The chain has TRBV5-4 and TRBJ2-7, with 8 positions matching TRBD1. The CDR3 length is 14 residues. Germline CDR1 and CDR2: SGHNT and YYREEE (reference sequence). J was trimmed by 6 bases and V by 5 bases; bases with no gene match: 10. Drawing the rest from reference TRBV5-4 and TRBJ2-7, the complete variable domain is ETGVTQSPTHLIKTRGQQVTLRCSSQSGHNTVSWYQQALGQGPQFIFQYYREEENGRGNFPPRFSGLQFPNYSSELNVNALELDDSALYLCASSIGTGLGEQYFGPGTRLTVT.

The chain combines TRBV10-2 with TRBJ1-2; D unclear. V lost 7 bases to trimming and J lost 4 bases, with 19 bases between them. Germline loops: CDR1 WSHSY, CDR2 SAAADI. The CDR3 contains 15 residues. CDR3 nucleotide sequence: TGCGCCAGCACCCAACGCCCAGGTGAAGGCTATGGCTACACCTTC. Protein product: CASTQRPGEGYGYTF.

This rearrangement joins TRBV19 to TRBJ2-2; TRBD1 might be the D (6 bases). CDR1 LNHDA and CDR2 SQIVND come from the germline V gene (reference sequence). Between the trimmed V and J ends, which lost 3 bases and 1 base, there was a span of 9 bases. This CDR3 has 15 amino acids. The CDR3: CASSMHRVNTGELFF. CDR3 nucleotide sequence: TGTGCCAGTAGTATGCACAGGGTGAACACCGGGGAGCTGTTTTTT.

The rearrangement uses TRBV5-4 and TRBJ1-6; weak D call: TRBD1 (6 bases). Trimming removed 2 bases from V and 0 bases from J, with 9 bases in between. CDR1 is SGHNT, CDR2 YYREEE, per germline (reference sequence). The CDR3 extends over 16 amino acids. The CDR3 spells CASSFDRSSYNSPLHF. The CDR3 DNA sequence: TGTGCCAGCAGCTTTGACAGGAGCTCCTATAATTCACCCCTCCACTTT.

As DNA, the CDR3 is TGTGCCAGCAGCTTAGTCAGGATGCGCACAGATACGCAGTATTTT. Translated: CASSLVRMRTDTQYF. The chain couples TRBV7-8 to TRBJ2-3; D gene unclear. The CDR3 spans 15 residues. V lost 1 base, J lost 1 base, and 9 bases lay in between. From germline, CDR1 is SGHVS and CDR2 FQNEAQ.

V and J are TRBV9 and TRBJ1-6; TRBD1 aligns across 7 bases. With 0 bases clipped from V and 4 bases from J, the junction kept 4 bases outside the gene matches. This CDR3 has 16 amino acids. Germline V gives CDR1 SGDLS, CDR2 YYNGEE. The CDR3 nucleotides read TGTGCCAGCAGCGTAGAGGGGGCGCGGTATAATTCACCCCTCCACTTT. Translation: CASSVEGARYNSPLHF.

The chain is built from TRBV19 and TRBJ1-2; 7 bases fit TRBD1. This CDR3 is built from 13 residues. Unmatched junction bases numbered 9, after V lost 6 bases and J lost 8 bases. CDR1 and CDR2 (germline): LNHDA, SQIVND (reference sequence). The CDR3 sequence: CASSPGTERGYTF. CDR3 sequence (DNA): TGTGCCAGTAGCCCCGGGACAGAAAGGGGCTACACCTTC.

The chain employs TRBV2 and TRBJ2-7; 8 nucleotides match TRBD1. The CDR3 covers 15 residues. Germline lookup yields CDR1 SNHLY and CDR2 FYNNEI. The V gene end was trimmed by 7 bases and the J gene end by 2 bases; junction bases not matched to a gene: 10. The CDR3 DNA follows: TGTGCCAGCATGGTTCTTGAGACAGGGGCCTACGAGCAGTACTTC. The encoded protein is CASMVLETGAYEQYF.

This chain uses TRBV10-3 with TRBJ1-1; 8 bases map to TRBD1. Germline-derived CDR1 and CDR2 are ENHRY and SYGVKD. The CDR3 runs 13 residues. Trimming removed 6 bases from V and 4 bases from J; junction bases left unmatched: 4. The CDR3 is CAIRPDRATEAFF. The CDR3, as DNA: TGTGCCATCAGGCCGGACAGGGCCACTGAAGCTTTCTTT.

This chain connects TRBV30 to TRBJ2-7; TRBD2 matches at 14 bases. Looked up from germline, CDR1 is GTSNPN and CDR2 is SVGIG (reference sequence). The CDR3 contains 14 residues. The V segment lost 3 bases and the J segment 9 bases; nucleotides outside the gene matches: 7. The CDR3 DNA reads TGTGCCTGGAGGGGGGGACTAGCGGGGGCGGGGCAGTACTTC. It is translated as CAWRGGLAGAGQYF.

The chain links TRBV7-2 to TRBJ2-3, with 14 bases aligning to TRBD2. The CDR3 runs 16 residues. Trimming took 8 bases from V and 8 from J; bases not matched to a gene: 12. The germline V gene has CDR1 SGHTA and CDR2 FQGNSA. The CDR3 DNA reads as TGTGCCAGCGGAAACCGACTAGCGGGGGGGATGGGTACGCAGTATTTT. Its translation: CASGNRLAGGMGTQYF.

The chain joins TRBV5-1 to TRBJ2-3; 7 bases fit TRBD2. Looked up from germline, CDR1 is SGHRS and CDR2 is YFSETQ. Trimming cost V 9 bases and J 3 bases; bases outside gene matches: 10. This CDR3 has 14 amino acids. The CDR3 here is CATKTGRLTDTQYF. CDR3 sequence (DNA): TGCGCCACCAAAACCGGGAGGCTAACAGATACGCAGTATTTT.

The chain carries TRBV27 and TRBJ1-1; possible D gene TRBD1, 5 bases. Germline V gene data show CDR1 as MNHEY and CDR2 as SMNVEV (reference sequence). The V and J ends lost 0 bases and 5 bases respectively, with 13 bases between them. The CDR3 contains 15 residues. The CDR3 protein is CASSLSSGLGTEAFF. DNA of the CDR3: TGTGCCAGCAGTTTATCATCAGGGTTGGGGACTGAAGCTTTCTTT.

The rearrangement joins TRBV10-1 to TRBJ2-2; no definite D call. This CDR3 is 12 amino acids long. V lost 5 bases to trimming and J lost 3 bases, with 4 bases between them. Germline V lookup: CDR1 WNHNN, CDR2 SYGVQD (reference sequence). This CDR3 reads CASSFYTGELFF. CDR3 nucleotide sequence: TGCGCCAGCAGTTTCTACACCGGGGAGCTGTTTTTT.

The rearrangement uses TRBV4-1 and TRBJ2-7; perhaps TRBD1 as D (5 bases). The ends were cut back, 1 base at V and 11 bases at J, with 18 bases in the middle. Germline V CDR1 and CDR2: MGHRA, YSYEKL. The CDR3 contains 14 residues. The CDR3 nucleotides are TGCGCCAGCAGCCAAGTGGAAGGGGCCACATTTGAGTACTTC. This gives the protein CASSQVEGATFEYF.